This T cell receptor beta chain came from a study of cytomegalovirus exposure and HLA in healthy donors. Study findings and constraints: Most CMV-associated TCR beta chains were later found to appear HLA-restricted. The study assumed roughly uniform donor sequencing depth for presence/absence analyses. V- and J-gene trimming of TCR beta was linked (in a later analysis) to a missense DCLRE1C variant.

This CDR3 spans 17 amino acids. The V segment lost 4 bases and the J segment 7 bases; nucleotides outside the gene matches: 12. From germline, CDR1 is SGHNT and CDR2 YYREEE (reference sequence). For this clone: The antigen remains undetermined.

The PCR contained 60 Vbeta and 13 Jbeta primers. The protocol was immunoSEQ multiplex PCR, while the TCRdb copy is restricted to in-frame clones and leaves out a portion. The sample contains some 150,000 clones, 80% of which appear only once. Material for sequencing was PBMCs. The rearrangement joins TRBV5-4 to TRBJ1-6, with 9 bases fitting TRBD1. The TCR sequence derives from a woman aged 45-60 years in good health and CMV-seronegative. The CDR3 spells CASSPVGRTGENSPLHF. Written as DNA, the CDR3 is TGTGCCAGCAGCCCCGTTGGGAGGACAGGGGAGAATTCACCCCTCCACTTT.